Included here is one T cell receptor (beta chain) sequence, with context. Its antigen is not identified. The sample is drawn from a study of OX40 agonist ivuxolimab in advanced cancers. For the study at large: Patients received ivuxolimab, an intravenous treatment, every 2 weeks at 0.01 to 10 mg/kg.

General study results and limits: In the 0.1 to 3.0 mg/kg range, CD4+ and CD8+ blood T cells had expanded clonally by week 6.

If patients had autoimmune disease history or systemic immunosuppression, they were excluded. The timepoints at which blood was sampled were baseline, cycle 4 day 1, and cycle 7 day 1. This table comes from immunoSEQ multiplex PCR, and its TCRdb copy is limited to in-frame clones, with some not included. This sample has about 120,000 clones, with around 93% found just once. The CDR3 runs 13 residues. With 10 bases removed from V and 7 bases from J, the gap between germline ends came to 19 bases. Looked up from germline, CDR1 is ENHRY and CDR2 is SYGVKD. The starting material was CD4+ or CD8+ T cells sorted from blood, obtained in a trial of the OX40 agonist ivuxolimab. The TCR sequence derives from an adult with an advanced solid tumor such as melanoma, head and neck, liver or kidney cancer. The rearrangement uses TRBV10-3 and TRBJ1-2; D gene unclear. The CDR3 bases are TGTGCCAACACACTATGCCGAATCCGTGGCTACACCTTC. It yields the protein CANTLCRIRGYTF.